This TCR beta chain came from a study of beta chain features in type 1 diabetes. This clone was seen a handful of times. TCRB transcripts that were expressed got sequenced, as all of the isolated RNA had been reverse transcribed. This table comes from immunoSEQ multiplex PCR, and its TCRdb copy is limited to in-frame clones, with some not included. The sample lists hundreds of thousands of clones, roughly 16% occurring once. The TCR was taken from a young woman in good health. Source material: naive CD4+ T cells from blood.

CDR3 region: CASSQAVAGGFQTQYF. The CDR3 DNA follows: TGCGCCAGCAGCCAAGCCGTAGCGGGAGGGTTCCAGACCCAGTACTTC. The chain uses TRBV4-3 and TRBJ2-5, with TRBD2 matching over 11 bases. The CDR3 covers 16 residues. Germline V gene data show CDR1 as LGHNA and CDR2 as YSLEER. After removal of 1 base from V and 6 bases from J, the junction contained 7 bases not matched to a gene.